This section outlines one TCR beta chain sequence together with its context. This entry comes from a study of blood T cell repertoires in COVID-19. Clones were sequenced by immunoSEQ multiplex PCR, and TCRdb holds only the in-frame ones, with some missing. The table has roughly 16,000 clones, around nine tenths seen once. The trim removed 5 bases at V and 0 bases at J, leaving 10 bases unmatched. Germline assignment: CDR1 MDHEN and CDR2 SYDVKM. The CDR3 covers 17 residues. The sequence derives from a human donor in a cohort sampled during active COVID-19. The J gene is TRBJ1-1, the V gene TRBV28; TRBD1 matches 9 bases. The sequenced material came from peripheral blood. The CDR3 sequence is CASSVSRTGVMNTEAFF. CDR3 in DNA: TGTGCCAGCAGTGTATCCAGGACAGGGGTCATGAACACTGAAGCTTTCTTT.